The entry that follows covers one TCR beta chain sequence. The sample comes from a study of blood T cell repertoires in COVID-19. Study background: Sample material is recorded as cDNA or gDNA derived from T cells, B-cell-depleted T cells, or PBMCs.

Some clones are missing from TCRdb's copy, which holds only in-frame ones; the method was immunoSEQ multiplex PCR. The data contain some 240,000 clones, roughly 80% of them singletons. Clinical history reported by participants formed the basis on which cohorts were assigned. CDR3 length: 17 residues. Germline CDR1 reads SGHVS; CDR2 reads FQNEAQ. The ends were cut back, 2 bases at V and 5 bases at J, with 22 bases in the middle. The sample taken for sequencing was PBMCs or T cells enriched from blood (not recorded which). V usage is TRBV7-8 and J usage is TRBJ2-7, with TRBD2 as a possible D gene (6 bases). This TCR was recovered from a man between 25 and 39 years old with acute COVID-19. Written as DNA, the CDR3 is TGTGCCAGCAGCTTATACCTCCTGTACGGGGGAGTCGACGAGCAGTACGTC. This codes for CASSLYLLYGGVDEQYV.